The 17 T cell receptor beta chains listed next were all sequenced from one sample in a study of T cells in Graves' hyperthyroidism and ophthalmopathy. RNA transcripts were the template for amplifying TCR beta CDR3 regions. The HTBI primer set served for first-round RT-PCR of the TCR CDR3. Each CDR3 protein gets one entry after TCRdb re-called the multiplex PCR reads with MiXCR. In the table there are approximately 400,000 distinct CDR3 sequences, about 14% of which are singletons. The sequencing input was blood. These TCRs come from a man aged 25-45 years with Graves' hyperthyroidism that later progressed to Graves' ophthalmopathy.

This clonotype was counted ten times or more. The gene calls are TRBV2 and TRBJ1-6, with 7 bases lining up with TRBD1. The CDR3 has 13 residues. Germline assignment: CDR1 SNHLY and CDR2 FYNNEI. Germline trimming cut 5 bases from V and 11 bases from J; bases unmatched to any gene: 6. CDR3 protein: CASSTGDGTPLHF. CDR3 bases: TGTGCCAGCAGTACAGGGGACGGGACACCCCTCCACTTT.

The chain is built from TRBV11-2 and TRBJ2-1, with D possibly TRBD1 on 7 matching bases. TRBJ2-7 explains the end of the DNA better; the J call may be wrong. The CDR3 length is 17 residues. Germline values: CDR1 SGHAT, CDR2 FQNNGV. The CDR3 region is CASSPSRGETYYNEQYF. Written as DNA, the CDR3 is TGTGCCAGCAGCCCCAGCAGGGGGGAAACATATTACAATGAGCAGTACTTC.

This clonotype was observed many times. The chain combines TRBV12-3 or TRBV12-4 with TRBJ2-7; D gene unclear. The CDR3 runs 13 residues. Trimming stripped 1 base from V and 2 bases from J, with 6 bases between. For the CDR3, the DNA is TGTGCCAGCAGTTTAGTTATTACCTACGAGCAGTACTTC. Residues: CASSLVITYEQYF.

CDR3 in amino acids: CASSDIRNTEAFF. The DNA of the CDR3 is TGTGCCAGCAGTGACATTAGGAACACTGAAGCTTTCTTT. The rearrangement links TRBV28 to TRBJ1-1; D gene unclear. V dropped 5 bases and J dropped 1 base, with 8 bases sitting between them. The germline gives CDR1 MDHEN, CDR2 SYDVKM. The CDR3 is 13 amino acids.

This clonotype was observed many times. CDR3 loop: CASGREWGDTDTQYF. CDR3 nucleotides: TGTGCCAGTGGGAGGGAGTGGGGAGACACAGATACGCAGTATTTT. The chain is built from TRBV12-3 or TRBV12-4 and TRBJ2-3, with 7 bases identical to TRBD2. J was trimmed by 2 bases and V by 9 bases; bases with no gene match: 11. The CDR3 has 15 amino acids.

This rearrangement joins TRBV5-1 to TRBJ1-2; D is perhaps TRBD1 (6 bases). There are 14 residues in the CDR3. Trimming took off 2 bases at V and 3 bases at J, with 11 bases between the two ends. Germline CDR1 and CDR2: SGHRS and YFSETQ. The CDR3: CASSLIGGDYGYTF. The CDR3, as DNA: TGCGCCAGCAGCTTAATAGGGGGGGACTATGGCTACACCTTC.

This clonotype was observed at least ten times. The chain couples TRBV7-2 to TRBJ1-6; D remains ambiguous. Trimming cost V 10 bases and J 10 bases, with 14 bases left between them. This CDR3 is 12 amino acids long. Germline CDR1 SGHTA, CDR2 FQGNSA. The CDR3 spells CAIGEGSSPLHF. DNA of the CDR3: TGTGCCATCGGGGAGGGTTCCTCACCCCTCCACTTT.

This clonotype appeared many times. The chain has TRBV3-1 and TRBJ2-4; TRBD1 matches at 7 bases. CDR1 LGHDT and CDR2 YNNKEL come from the germline V gene (reference sequence). The J segment lost 8 bases and the V segment lost 6 bases, leaving 16 bases of the junction unmatched. CDR3 length: 16 amino acids. CDR3 loop: CASRSGTVRECDIQYF. CDR3 nucleotides: TGTGCCAGCAGGTCCGGGACAGTAAGAGAGTGTGACATTCAGTACTTC.

The V call is TRBV5-1, the J call TRBJ2-2; D gene unclear. There are 15 residues in the CDR3. Germline V CDR1 and CDR2: SGHRS, YFSETQ. V was shortened by 0 bases and J by 0 bases, with 6 bases between the two germline ends. CDR3 sequence: CASSLDGTNTGELFF. Written as DNA, the CDR3 is TGCGCCAGCAGCTTGGATGGGACGAACACCGGGGAGCTGTTTTTT.

This clonotype occurred many times. This chain links TRBV7-9 with TRBJ2-7; possibly TRBD1 or TRBD2 for D (5 bases each). There are 14 residues in the CDR3. The V gene lost 6 bases and the J gene lost 2 bases, with 14 bases spanning the gap. Germline V gene sequence: CDR1 SEHNR, CDR2 FQNEAQ (reference sequence). Here the CDR3 DNA reads TGTGCCAGCAGATCCCAGGGAGTTCCCTACGAGCAGTACTTC. It encodes CASRSQGVPYEQYF.

This clonotype was found many times. This rearrangement joins TRBV7-9 to TRBJ2-1; D not resolved. The germline V and J ends were trimmed by 1 base and 7 bases, with 8 bases remaining between them. The germline gives CDR1 SEHNR, CDR2 FQNEAQ (reference sequence). The CDR3 has 13 residues. For the CDR3, the DNA is TGTGCCAGCAGCTTAGGGGCAGGAAATGAGCAGTTCTTC. Encoded protein: CASSLGAGNEQFF.

This clonotype was seen more than once but under ten times. The J gene is TRBJ2-7, the V gene TRBV29-1; TRBD1 matches 12 bases. V lost 2 bases, J lost 5 bases, and 7 bases stayed unmatched. CDR1 SQVTM and CDR2 ANQGSEA come from the germline V gene. The length of the CDR3 is 15 residues. The CDR3 nucleotides are TGCAGCGTTGAATTTGGGACAGGGGGCTGGAACGAGCAGTACTTC. Its translation is CSVEFGTGGWNEQYF.

A few counts support this clonotype. The gene calls are TRBV13 and TRBJ2-3; possible D gene TRBD1, 5 bases. Germline V gene data show CDR1 as PRHDT and CDR2 as FYEKMQ (reference sequence). V was shortened by 5 bases and J by 0 bases, with 12 bases between the two germline ends. This CDR3 contains 15 residues. The CDR3, as DNA: TGTGCCAGCAGCCTGACGGACACCAGCACAGATACGCAGTATTTT. Protein: CASSLTDTSTDTQYF.

This clonotype was counted ten times or more. This sequence joins TRBV28 and TRBJ2-5, with D possibly being TRBD1 (5 bases). Trimming removed 5 bases at V and 3 bases at J, with 16 bases between. Germline lookup yields CDR1 MDHEN and CDR2 SYDVKM. This CDR3 region has 15 residues. CDR3 DNA sequence: TGTGCCAGCAGTCTTGCGACAGTGCCCAAAGAGACCCAGTACTTC. Its translation: CASSLATVPKETQYF. Full variable domain (remainder filled in from reference TRBV28 and TRBJ2-5): DVKVTQSSRYLVKRTGEKVFLECVQDMDHENMFWYRQDPGLGLRLIYFSYDVKMKEKGDIPEGYSVSREKKERFSLILESASTNQTSMYLCASSLATVPKETQYFGPGTRLLVL.

The V and J genes are TRBV4-1 and TRBJ2-3, with no clear D. V was clipped by 6 bases and J by 2 bases, with 18 bases between them. This CDR3 spans 16 amino acids. Per the germline V gene, CDR1 is MGHRA and CDR2 is YSYEKL. This CDR3 is CASRKRVGPDTDTQYF. CDR3 nucleotides: TGCGCCAGCAGAAAAAGGGTGGGCCCAGACACAGATACGCAGTATTTT.

This clonotype was observed at least ten times. The rearrangement joins TRBV7-6 to TRBJ2-1, with 7 bases identical to TRBD2. Germline-derived CDR1 and CDR2 are SGHVS and FNYEAQ. This CDR3 region has 16 residues. J lost 6 bases, V lost 6 bases, and 14 bases had no gene match. Written as DNA, the CDR3 is TGTGCCAGCAGTTATCCTGGGAGTGGGAGGGGCAATGAGCAGTTCTTC. Amino acid sequence: CASSYPGSGRGNEQFF.

About this clonotype itself: One end of the junction fails to match germline, which may point to a read error. The chain couples TRBV5-1 to TRBJ2-7; 7 nucleotides align to TRBD1. The germline gives CDR1 SGHRS, CDR2 YFSETQ. The CDR3 runs to 14 residues. CDR3 sequence: CGSSFTGVSGEQYF. For the CDR3, the DNA is TGCGGCAGCAGCTTTACAGGGGTCAGTGGCGAGCAGTACTTC.